This T cell receptor beta chain was documented in a study of regulatory T cells in long-lasting Graves disease. Study-level points and caveats: Not thyroid tissue but only peripheral blood was studied. Persistent disease preferred TRBV28, TRBJ1-2 and TRBJ2-5.

Points on this clonotype: Its target is unknown.

CDR3 length: 15 amino acids. The germline gives CDR1 MGHRA, CDR2 YSYEKL. The germline V and J ends were trimmed by 5 bases and 2 bases, with 15 bases remaining between them. Relying on iRepertoire HTBI primers and Arm-PCR of CDR3 regions, the team built TCR beta libraries. TCRdb re-analysed the multiplex PCR reads in MiXCR, keeping a single row per CDR3 protein. The repertoire holds around 460,000 distinct CDR3 sequences, with about 20% as singletons. The time point here: persistent/refractory GD, antithyroid drugs over 5 years with positive TRAb. The TCR library was made from RNA that had been extracted from PBMCs in TRIzol.

The chain recombines TRBV4-1 with TRBJ1-1, with a weak D call TRBD1 (6 bases). This receptor was identified in a female donor with Graves disease. This sample comprised peripheral blood mononuclear cells (PBMCs), obtained when the disease was refractory, from a patient treated with antithyroid drugs. CDR3 loop: CASSRTATSNTEAFF. CDR3 nucleotides: TGCGCCAGCAGCAGGACAGCGACTAGCAACACTGAAGCTTTCTTT.